The 22 T cell receptor beta chains presented below share a single source sample, sequenced in a study of beta chain features in type 1 diabetes. Isolated RNA was reverse transcribed in full, so expressed TCRB transcripts were sequenced. Profiled with immunoSEQ multiplex PCR; TCRdb holds only in-frame clones, not every one. The profile covers around 250,000 clones, with 27% appearing a single time and roughly 4% taken by the ten largest. The sample was central memory CD4+ T cells from blood. These receptors all stem from a man under 40 in good health.

Only a few counts were recorded for this clone. This sequence joins TRBV20-1 and TRBJ1-5; D is unclear. V was cut by 5 bases and J by 5 bases, with 7 bases left in between. This CDR3 spans 11 amino acids. Germline V lookup: CDR1 DFQATT, CDR2 SNEGSKA (reference sequence). The CDR3 reads CSAPGDQPQHF. For the CDR3, the DNA is TGCAGTGCTCCTGGTGATCAGCCCCAGCATTTT.

In regard to this clone: Other DNA sequences in the same sample also yield this CDR3. V and J are TRBV29-1 and TRBJ1-2; D is unresolved. CDR1 is SQVTM, CDR2 ANQGSEA, per germline. This CDR3 region has 10 residues. Trimming pared 6 bases from V and 3 bases from J, leaving 5 bases between. CDR3 sequence reads: CSVLYYGYTF. The CDR3 DNA follows: TGCAGCGTGCTATACTATGGCTACACCTTC.

This clone has a single count. J is TRBJ2-7 and V is TRBV11-2; TRBD2 aligns across 11 bases. The V and J ends lost 7 bases and 5 bases, in that order; junction bases with no gene match: 10. The V gene's germline CDR1 is SGHAT and CDR2 FQNNGV. The CDR3 length is 15 residues. CDR3 nucleotides: TGTGCCAGCACCTCTACTAGCGGGAGTTCCCACGAGCAGTACTTC. Amino acids: CASTSTSGSSHEQYF.

The chain carries TRBV27 and TRBJ2-5, with a tentative D call TRBD2 (6 bases). CDR1 and CDR2 (germline): MNHEY, SMNVEV (reference sequence). This CDR3 is 14 amino acids long. The V end lost 4 bases, the J end lost 7 bases, and 16 bases lay between the germline ends. The CDR3 spells CASSSPGLKGTQYF. The CDR3 DNA reads as TGTGCCAGCAGTTCTCCGGGACTTAAAGGGACCCAGTACTTC.

In this sample, this clone turned up a few times. This may come from a read error, since a much larger clone is one base off. The chain uses TRBV30 and TRBJ2-3; possibly TRBD2 for D (5 bases). The CDR3 extends over 14 amino acids. The germline V gene has CDR1 GTSNPN and CDR2 SVGIG (reference sequence). CDR3 bases: TGTGCCGGGAGTAACGGACTCCCCACAGATACGCAGTATTTT. Its protein product is CAGSNGLPTDTQYF.

The chain employs TRBV2 and TRBJ2-4; TRBD1 aligns across 11 bases. This CDR3 has 16 residues. Looked up from germline, CDR1 is SNHLY and CDR2 is FYNNEI. The trim removed 1 base at V and 4 bases at J, leaving 3 bases unmatched. The CDR3 reads CASSEGTGGWKNIQYF. For the CDR3, the DNA is TGTGCCAGCAGTGAAGGGACAGGGGGCTGGAAAAACATTCAGTACTTC.

This clone came up a few times. With a far larger clone one base away, a read error is the likely cause. Distinct nucleotide sequences in the sample also encode this CDR3. The rearrangement uses TRBV2 and TRBJ2-7; 9 bases are a match to TRBD1. The germline V gene encodes CDR1 SNHLY and CDR2 FYNNEI. Trimming removed 3 bases from V and 1 base from J; junction bases left unmatched: 7. CDR3 size: 16 residues. CDR3 DNA: TGTGCCAGCAGTGATGGACAGGGGAGGATGTCCTACGAGCAGTACTTC. Protein sequence: CASSDGQGRMSYEQYF.

The chain has TRBV4-1 and TRBJ1-2, with D tentatively TRBD1 (6 bases). The CDR3 contains 14 residues. V was shortened by 1 base and J by 5 bases, with 11 bases between the two germline ends. Germline V gene data show CDR1 as MGHRA and CDR2 as YSYEKL. The CDR3 sequence: CASSQGTEPYGYTF. The CDR3 DNA reads TGCGCCAGCAGCCAAGGGACAGAGCCTTATGGCTACACCTTC.

The chain employs TRBV6-5 and TRBJ1-1; tentatively, D is TRBD1 (6 bases). Trimming removed 10 bases from V and 0 bases from J, with 9 bases in between. Germline V gene lookup returns CDR1 MNHEY and CDR2 SVGAGI. The CDR3 is made up of 12 amino acids. The CDR3 bases are TGTGCCACCGGACAGCTGAACACTGAAGCTTTCTTT. Translating gives CATGQLNTEAFF.

Points on this clone: Just one base apart from a much larger clone, this may be a read error. The rearrangement uses TRBV10-3 and TRBJ2-2; 8 bases fit TRBD2. Germline V CDR1 and CDR2: ENHRY, SYGVKD. Losses at the gene ends were 10 bases for V and 1 base for J; bases not matched to a gene: 8. There are 15 residues in the CDR3. The CDR3 loop reads CATHGGAWNTGELFF. In DNA, the CDR3 is TGTGCCACCCACGGGGGGGCTTGGAACACCGGGGAGCTGTTTTTT.

This clone was found a few times. The chain carries TRBV25-1 and TRBJ2-5, with a possible D match to TRBD2 (5 bases). Trimming removed 2 bases from V and 0 bases from J, with 7 bases in between. Germline loops: CDR1 MGHDK, CDR2 SYGVNS. CDR3 length equals 14 residues. In DNA, the CDR3 is TGTGCCAGCAGTGAAGTGAGGGACCAAGAGACCCAGTACTTC. This codes for CASSEVRDQETQYF.

This rearrangement joins TRBV18 to TRBJ2-5; 10 nucleotides match TRBD2. Trimming cost V 5 bases and J 3 bases; bases outside gene matches: 6. Germline V gene data show CDR1 as KGHSH and CDR2 as LQKENI. The CDR3 consists of 15 residues. The CDR3 DNA is TGTGCCAGCTCAACCACTCTAGCGGGAGAAGAGACCCAGTACTTC. The encoded protein is CASSTTLAGEETQYF.

This clone occurred once. The chain carries TRBV9 and TRBJ2-5; 8 bases match TRBD1. In germline, CDR1 is SGDLS, CDR2 YYNGEE. CDR3 length: 14 amino acids. J was trimmed by 1 base and V by 4 bases; bases with no gene match: 3. The CDR3 coding sequence is TGTGCCAGCAGCAATGGACAGGGCCAAGAGACCCAGTACTTC. The encoded protein is CASSNGQGQETQYF.

The genes are TRBV2 and TRBJ2-1; D unclear. V lost 2 bases, J lost 4 bases, and 9 bases lay in between. Germline V gene data show CDR1 as SNHLY and CDR2 as FYNNEI. The CDR3 has 14 amino acids. The CDR3 sequence: CASSENPFYNEQFF. The DNA for the CDR3 is TGTGCCAGCAGTGAAAACCCGTTTTACAATGAGCAGTTCTTC.

V and J are TRBV6-6 and TRBJ2-1; D perhaps matches TRBD2 (6 bases). Germline V gene lookup returns CDR1 MNHNY and CDR2 SVGAGI (reference sequence). The CDR3 has 16 amino acids. Between the trimmed V and J ends, which lost 6 bases and 5 bases, there was a span of 20 bases. DNA for the CDR3: TGTGCCAGCAGCAGATCGATGGTGCGGGATGACAATGAGCAGTTCTTC. Amino acid sequence: CASSRSMVRDDNEQFF.

In its sample, this clone was seen many times. The CDR3 DNA reads as TGTGCCAGCCGGGGTGCAGCAGACAATGAGCAGTTCTTC. Protein product: CASRGAADNEQFF. The genes are TRBV6-5 and TRBJ2-1; TRBD2 is a possible D gene (5 bases). V was shortened by 8 bases and J by 5 bases, with 13 bases between the two germline ends. The CDR3 runs to 13 residues. Per the germline V gene, CDR1 is MNHEY and CDR2 is SVGAGI.

This clone was observed a few times. The rearrangement joins TRBV4-3 to TRBJ1-6, with D perhaps TRBD1 (6 bases). V lost 5 bases and J 0 bases, leaving 11 bases between the germline ends. Germline V gene lookup returns CDR1 LGHNA and CDR2 YSLEER. The CDR3 spans 16 residues. The CDR3 bases are TGCGCCAGCAGCAGGGACAAAAGCTCCTATAATTCACCCCTCCACTTT. Amino acids: CASSRDKSSYNSPLHF.

This clone was seen repeatedly, ten times or more. V gene TRBV5-4 combines with J gene TRBJ2-7, with a possible D match to TRBD2 (6 bases). CDR3 size: 15 residues. From germline, CDR1 is SGHNT and CDR2 YYREEE (reference sequence). V shed 4 bases and J shed 7 bases, with 21 bases lying between them. CDR3 residues: CASSPIRGGLGEQYF. The CDR3 DNA is TGTGCCAGCAGCCCTATCCGGGGAGGTTTGGGTGAGCAGTACTTC.

This clone was picked up many times. V is TRBV9 and J is TRBJ2-1; 13 nucleotides match TRBD2. The CDR3 sequence is 17 residues long. From germline, CDR1 is SGDLS and CDR2 YYNGEE. V lost 0 bases to trimming and J lost 5 bases; unmatched junction nucleotides: 5. The CDR3 reads CASSVAGGTSGNNEQFF. The CDR3 region has the DNA TGTGCCAGCAGCGTAGCTGGCGGGACTAGCGGGAACAATGAGCAGTTCTTC.

V usage is TRBV20-1 and J usage is TRBJ2-7; D is undetermined. The CDR3 runs 10 residues. The V gene's germline CDR1 is DFQATT and CDR2 SNEGSKA (reference sequence). Between the trimmed V and J ends, which lost 3 bases and 2 bases, there was a span of 2 bases. The CDR3, as DNA: TGCAGTGCTAGTCCCTACGAGCAGTACTTC. Its protein product is CSASPYEQYF.

This clone came up a few times. The chain recombines TRBV29-1 with TRBJ2-7; 10 bases are a match to TRBD1. V lost 5 bases and J lost 2; bases outside the gene matches: 6. The germline V gene has CDR1 SQVTM and CDR2 ANQGSEA. The CDR3 is 14 amino acids. In DNA form, the CDR3 reads TGCAGCGTTCTGCCGGGACAGGGGACCTACGAGCAGTACTTC. Translation gives CSVLPGQGTYEQYF.

The chain recombines TRBV5-1 with TRBJ2-1; the match to TRBD2 covers 7 bases. Looked up from germline, CDR1 is SGHRS and CDR2 is YFSETQ. Trimming removed 1 base from V and 4 bases from J; junction bases left unmatched: 8. The CDR3 contains 16 residues. The CDR3, as DNA: TGCGCCAGCAGCTTGTCCGGACTAGGCGGTTACAATGAGCAGTTCTTC. It is translated as CASSLSGLGGYNEQFF.